This T cell receptor beta chain came from a study of shared clonotypes between healthy human individuals. Looking at the study overall: Plates per donor: three CD4 naive, three CD4 memory, two CD8 naive, one CD8 memory. Study-wide results and limits: The donor pool, a small one, limited the genetic and exposure-history diversity represented.

For this clone: Its cognate antigen is unknown.

The data were produced by immunoSEQ multiplex PCR, yet TCRdb's version contains in-frame clones alone and is incomplete. The sample shows around 2.3 million clones, more than 90% of them seen only once. Healthy HIV-negative adults without recent acute infections or vaccinations served as donors. With 5 bases removed from V and 9 bases from J, the gap between germline ends came to 14 bases. CDR1 and CDR2 from the germline V gene are PRHDT and FYEKMQ (reference sequence). The CDR3 is 13 amino acids. Sequencing was performed on naive CD4+ T cells sorted from blood. The sample's subset: CD45RA+ positively selected. The receptor comes from a man aged 18 to 29 in good health. V is TRBV13 and J is TRBJ2-1, with D possibly matching TRBD1 (6 bases). CDR3 nucleotide sequence: TGTGCCAGCAGCACACCAGGGGTGACTGAGCAGTTCTTC. This codes for CASSTPGVTEQFF.